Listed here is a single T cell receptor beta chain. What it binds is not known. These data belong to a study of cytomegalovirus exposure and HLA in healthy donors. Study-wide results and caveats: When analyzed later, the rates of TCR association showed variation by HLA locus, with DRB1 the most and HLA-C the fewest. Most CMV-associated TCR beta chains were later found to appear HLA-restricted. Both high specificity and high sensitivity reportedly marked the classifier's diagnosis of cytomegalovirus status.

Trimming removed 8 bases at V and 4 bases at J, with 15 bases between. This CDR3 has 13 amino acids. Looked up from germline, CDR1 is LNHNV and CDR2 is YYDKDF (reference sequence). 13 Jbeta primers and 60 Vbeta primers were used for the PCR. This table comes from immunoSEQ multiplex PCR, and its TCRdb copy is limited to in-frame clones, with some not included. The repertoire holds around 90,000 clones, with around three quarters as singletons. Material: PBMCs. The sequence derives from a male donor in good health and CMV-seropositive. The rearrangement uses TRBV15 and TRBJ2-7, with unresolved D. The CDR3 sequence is CATASEITYEQYF. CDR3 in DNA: TGTGCCACCGCTAGTGAGATTACTTACGAGCAGTACTTC.